The text below deals with one T cell receptor (beta chain). This sample stems from a study of CD8 T cells in ankylosing spondylitis. CDR3 length: 17 residues. Germline assignment: CDR1 MGHRA and CDR2 YSYEKL. V dropped 1 base and J dropped 6 bases, with 16 bases sitting between them. The authors made TCR beta libraries by quantitative 5'-RACE with molecular barcodes. TCRdb re-analysed the 5' RACE reads in MiXCR, keeping a single row per CDR3 protein. The sample contains about 340,000 distinct CDR3 sequences, roughly 14% of which appear only once. The chain is built from TRBV4-1 and TRBJ1-6, with D unclear. Sequenced material: blood, either unsorted or a sorted T cell fraction (not recorded which). The TCR was taken from a male donor with ankylosing spondylitis or in good health (not recorded which). CDR3 residues: CASSQGTARRANSPLHF. The CDR3 DNA reads TGCGCCAGCAGCCAAGGGACGGCCAGGCGGGCTAATTCACCCCTCCACTTT.